A selection of T cell receptor beta chains follows, all from one sample in a study of identical twins. Using its own MiXCR run on the 5' RACE reads, TCRdb lists one record per CDR3 protein. This table has 600,000 to 800,000 distinct CDR3 sequences, over 20% appearing once. The same sample was also used in a study of T cells expressing NK-cell markers.

The sequenced sample was PBMCs. The receptors stem from a woman aged 18-35 years in good health. Both conserved end residues are part of each CDR3. D genes are given only for firm matches. A row's size may be missing; if present it is once, few, many or a size class.

>TRBV6-5|TRBJ2-3|TRBD1|NA
CASSYQGRGRVADTQYF
TGTGCCAGCAGTTACCAGGGCAGGGGGCGTGTCGCAGATACGCAGTATTTT
>TRBV12-3/TRBV12-4|TRBJ2-7|NA|NA
CASSRPGLSPYEQYF
TGTGCCAGCAGCCGCCCCGGCTTGTCCCCCTACGAGCAGTACTTC
>TRBV5-1|TRBJ2-7|NA|NA
CASSLEGPLLSYEQYF
TGCGCCAGCAGCTTGGAAGGGCCCCTCCTCTCCTACGAGCAGTACTTC
>TRBV12-3/TRBV12-4|TRBJ2-2|TRBD2|NA
CASSFETSGNTGELFF
TGTGCCAGCAGTTTCGAGACTAGCGGTAATACCGGGGAGCTGTTTTTT
>TRBV7-8|TRBJ2-3|TRBD1|NA
CASSGTVRRTDTQYF
TGTGCCAGCAGCGGGACAGTTCGCCGCACAGATACGCAGTATTTT
>TRBV12-3/TRBV12-4|TRBJ2-7|NA|many
CASSLQGGEQYF
TGTGCCAGCAGTTTGCAGGGAGGCGAGCAGTACTTC
>TRBV12-3/TRBV12-4|TRBJ2-1|TRBD2|NA
CASSHTQGLAGGSYNEQFF
TGTGCCAGCAGCCATACCCAGGGACTAGCGGGGGGGTCCTACAATGAGCAGTTCTTC
>TRBV27|TRBJ2-2|NA|few
CASSLYGLGGTGELFF
TGTGCCAGCAGTTTATACGGATTGGGGGGCACCGGGGAGCTGTTTTTT
>TRBV6-4|TRBJ2-3|NA|many
CASSPTSKDTQYF
TGTGCCAGCAGTCCGACAAGCAAAGATACGCAGTATTTT
>TRBV5-6|TRBJ2-1|TRBD1|NA
CASSATGDGYNEQFF
TGTGCCAGCAGCGCGACAGGGGACGGTTACAATGAGCAGTTCTTC
>TRBV5-1|TRBJ2-5|NA|NA
CASSFGSGAFSTQYF
TGCGCCAGCAGCTTCGGCAGTGGGGCTTTTTCGACCCAGTACTTC
>TRBV12-3/TRBV12-4|TRBJ1-3|NA|NA
CASTFSGNTIYF
TGTGCCAGCACCTTCTCTGGAAACACCATATATTTT
>TRBV29-1|TRBJ2-3|NA|many
CSGLGGSTDTQYF
TGCAGCGGGCTCGGCGGGAGCACAGATACGCAGTATTTT
>TRBV18|TRBJ2-7|TRBD2|once
CASSPLRESYEQYF
TGTGCCAGCTCACCCCTGCGGGAGTCCTACGAGCAGTACTTC
>TRBV4-3|TRBJ2-5|TRBD2|NA
CASSQGSGKVQETQYF
TGCGCCAGCAGCCAAGGAAGCGGGAAGGTCCAAGAGACCCAGTACTTC
>TRBV20-1|TRBJ2-1|TRBD2|NA
CSARHPGTSGFNEQFF
TGCAGTGCCCGCCACCCCGGGACTAGCGGGTTCAATGAGCAGTTCTTC
>TRBV6-2/TRBV6-3|TRBJ2-7|NA|NA
CASSYSIGYGYEQYF
TGTGCCAGCAGTTACTCGATCGGGTACGGCTACGAGCAGTACTTC
>TRBV9|TRBJ2-3|NA|many
CASSVGTDSTDTQYF
TGTGCCAGCAGCGTAGGGACAGATAGCACAGATACGCAGTATTTT
>TRBV20-1|TRBJ1-1|NA|few
CSARTGLGTEAFF
TGCAGTGCTAGAACAGGGCTGGGCACTGAAGCTTTCTTT
>TRBV12-3/TRBV12-4|TRBJ2-5|TRBD2|few
CASSIWGGEETQYF
TGTGCCAGCAGCATTTGGGGGGGGGAGGAGACCCAGTACTTC
>TRBV12-3/TRBV12-4|TRBJ1-4|NA|NA
CASTFEDGKNEKLFF
TGTGCCAGCACTTTCGAGGACGGGAAAAATGAAAAACTGTTTTTT
>TRBV6-5|TRBJ2-6|NA|few
CASSYEGRGTNVLTF
TGTGCCAGCAGTTACGAGGGGCGAGGGACCAACGTCCTGACTTTC
>TRBV27|TRBJ2-7|NA|few
CASSAWESYEQYF
TGTGCCAGCAGTGCCTGGGAATCCTACGAGCAGTACTTC
>TRBV6-5|TRBJ2-7|TRBD2|few
CASSYIFVGRAVYEQYF
TGTGCCAGCAGTTATATTTTCGTCGGGAGGGCCGTCTACGAGCAGTACTTC
>TRBV7-9|TRBJ1-4|NA|many
CASSLEGFNEKLFF
TGTGCCAGCAGCTTAGAGGGTTTTAATGAAAAACTGTTTTTT
>TRBV7-9|TRBJ2-7|NA|NA
CASSPSWGQYF
TGTGCCAGCAGCCCCTCTTGGGGGCAGTACTTC
>TRBV12-3/TRBV12-4|TRBJ1-5|NA|NA
CASSFGQSQPQHF
TGTGCCAGCAGTTTCGGGCAGAGTCAGCCCCAGCATTTT
>TRBV29-1|TRBJ2-1|TRBD2|NA
CSVGGLAGDLYNEQFF
TGCAGCGTTGGAGGACTAGCGGGAGATCTCTACAATGAGCAGTTCTTC